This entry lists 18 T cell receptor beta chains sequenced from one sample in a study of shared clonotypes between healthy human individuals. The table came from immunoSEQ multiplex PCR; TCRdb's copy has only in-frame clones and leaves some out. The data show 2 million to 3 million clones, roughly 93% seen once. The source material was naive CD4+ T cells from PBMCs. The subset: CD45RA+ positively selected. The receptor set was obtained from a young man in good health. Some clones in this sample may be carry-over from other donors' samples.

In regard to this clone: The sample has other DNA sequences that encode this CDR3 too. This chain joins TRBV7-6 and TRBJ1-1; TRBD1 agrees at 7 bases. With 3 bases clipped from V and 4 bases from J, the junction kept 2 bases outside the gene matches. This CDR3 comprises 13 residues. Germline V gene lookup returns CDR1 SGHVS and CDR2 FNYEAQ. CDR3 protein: CASSLTGRTEAFF. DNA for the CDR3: TGTGCCAGCAGCTTGACAGGGCGCACTGAAGCTTTCTTT.

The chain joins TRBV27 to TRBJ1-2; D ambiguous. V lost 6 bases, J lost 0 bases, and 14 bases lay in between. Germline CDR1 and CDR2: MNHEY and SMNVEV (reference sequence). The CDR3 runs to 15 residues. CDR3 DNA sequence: TGTGCCAGCAGGGCATCTGGCAGGTCTAACTATGGCTACACCTTC. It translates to CASRASGRSNYGYTF.

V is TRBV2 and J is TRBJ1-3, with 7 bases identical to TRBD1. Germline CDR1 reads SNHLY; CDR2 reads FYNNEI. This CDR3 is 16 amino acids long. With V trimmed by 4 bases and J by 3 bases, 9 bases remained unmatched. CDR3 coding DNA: TGTGCCAGCAGTGTAGAGACAGGGAGGGTTGGAAACACCATATATTTT. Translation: CASSVETGRVGNTIYF.

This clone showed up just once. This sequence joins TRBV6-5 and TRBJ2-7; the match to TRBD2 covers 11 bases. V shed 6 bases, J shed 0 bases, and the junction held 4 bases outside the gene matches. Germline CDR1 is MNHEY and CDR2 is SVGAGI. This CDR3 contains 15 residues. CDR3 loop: CASRPSGRPSYEQYF. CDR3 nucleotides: TGTGCCAGCAGGCCTAGCGGGAGGCCCTCCTACGAGCAGTACTTC.

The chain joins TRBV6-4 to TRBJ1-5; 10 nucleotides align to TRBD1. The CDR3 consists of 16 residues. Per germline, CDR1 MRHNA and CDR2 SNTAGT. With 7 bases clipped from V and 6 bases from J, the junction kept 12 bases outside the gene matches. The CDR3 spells CASIKRRDRGCQPQHF. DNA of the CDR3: TGTGCCAGCATCAAACGCCGGGACAGGGGTTGTCAGCCCCAGCATTTT.

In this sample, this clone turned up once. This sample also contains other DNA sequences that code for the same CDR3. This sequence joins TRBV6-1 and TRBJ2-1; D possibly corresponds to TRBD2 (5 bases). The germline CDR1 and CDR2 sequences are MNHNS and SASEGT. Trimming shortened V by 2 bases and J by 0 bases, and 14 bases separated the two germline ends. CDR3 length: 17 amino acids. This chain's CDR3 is CASSEYSGSSSYNEQFF. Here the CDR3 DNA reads TGTGCCAGCAGTGAATACAGCGGCTCAAGCTCCTACAATGAGCAGTTCTTC.

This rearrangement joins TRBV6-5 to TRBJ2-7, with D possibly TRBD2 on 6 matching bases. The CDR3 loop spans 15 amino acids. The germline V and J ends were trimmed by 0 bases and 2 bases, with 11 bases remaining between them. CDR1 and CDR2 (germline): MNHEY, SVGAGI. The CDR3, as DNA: TGTGCCAGCAGTTACTCGCGGGACCCCACCTACGAGCAGTACTTC. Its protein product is CASSYSRDPTYEQYF.

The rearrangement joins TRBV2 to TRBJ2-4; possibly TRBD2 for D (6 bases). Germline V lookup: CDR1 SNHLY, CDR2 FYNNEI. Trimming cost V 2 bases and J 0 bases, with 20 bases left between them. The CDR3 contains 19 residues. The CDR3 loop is CASSEKWRRGLQAKNIQYF. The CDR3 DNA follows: TGTGCCAGCAGTGAAAAGTGGCGAAGGGGACTCCAAGCCAAAAACATTCAGTACTTC.

CDR3 sequence reads: CASSFIPTEGYTF. Here the CDR3 DNA reads TGCGCCAGCAGCTTCATCCCGACAGAAGGCTACACCTTC. This chain uses TRBV5-1 with TRBJ1-2; D may be TRBD1 (5 bases). Germline V gives CDR1 SGHRS, CDR2 YFSETQ. V lost 2 bases, J lost 8 bases, and 13 bases lay in between. The CDR3 totals 13 residues.

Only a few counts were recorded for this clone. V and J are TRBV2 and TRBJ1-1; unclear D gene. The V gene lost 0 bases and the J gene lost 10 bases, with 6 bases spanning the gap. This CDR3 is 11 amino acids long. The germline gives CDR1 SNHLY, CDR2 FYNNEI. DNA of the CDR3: TGTGCCAGCAGTGAAGCGGCTAGAGCTTTCTTT. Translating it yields CASSEAARAFF.

For the CDR3, the DNA is TGTGCCAGCAGTCTACTAGCGGGAGTCGGGACAGATACGCAGTATTTT. Encoded protein: CASSLLAGVGTDTQYF. The rearrangement links TRBV28 to TRBJ2-3; 11 bases are shared with TRBD2. The CDR3 covers 16 residues. The trim removed 5 bases at V and 3 bases at J, leaving 7 bases unmatched. CDR1 and CDR2 (germline): MDHEN, SYDVKM.

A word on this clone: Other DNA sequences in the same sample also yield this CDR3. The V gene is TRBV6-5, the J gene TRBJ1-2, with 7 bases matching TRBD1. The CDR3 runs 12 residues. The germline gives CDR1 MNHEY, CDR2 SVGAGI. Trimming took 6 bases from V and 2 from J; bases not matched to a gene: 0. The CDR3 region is CASRDRNYGYTF. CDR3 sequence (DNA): TGTGCCAGCAGGGACAGGAACTATGGCTACACCTTC.

In nucleotides, the CDR3 is TGTGCCAGCAGCCAAACAGGGGGCCGTGAAAAACTGTTTTTT. Residues: CASSQTGGREKLFF. The gene calls are TRBV14 and TRBJ1-4; the match to TRBD1 covers 9 bases. V dropped 2 bases and J dropped 7; count of bases not matched to a gene: 2. CDR3 length: 14 residues. CDR1 SGHDN and CDR2 FVKESK come from the germline V gene.

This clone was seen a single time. The CDR3 loop is CASSLRREGPGEQFF. The CDR3, as DNA: TGTGCCAGCAGTTTGAGGCGGGAGGGCCCCGGTGAGCAGTTCTTC. The chain is built from TRBV27 and TRBJ2-1; 9 bases line up with TRBD2. The V gene end was trimmed by 3 bases and the J gene end by 9 bases; junction bases not matched to a gene: 9. This CDR3 is built from 15 residues. Germline values: CDR1 MNHEY, CDR2 SMNVEV (reference sequence).

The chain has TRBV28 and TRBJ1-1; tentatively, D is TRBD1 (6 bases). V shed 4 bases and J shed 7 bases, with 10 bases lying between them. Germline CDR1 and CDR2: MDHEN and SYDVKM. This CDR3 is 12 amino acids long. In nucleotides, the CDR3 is TGTGCCAGCAGTTCCGGACAGATTGAAGCTTTCTTT. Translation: CASSSGQIEAFF.

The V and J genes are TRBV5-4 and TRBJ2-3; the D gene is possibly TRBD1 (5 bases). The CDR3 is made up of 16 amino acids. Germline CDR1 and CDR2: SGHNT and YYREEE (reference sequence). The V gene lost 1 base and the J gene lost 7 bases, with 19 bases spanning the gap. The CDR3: CASSLSGHSLTNTQYF. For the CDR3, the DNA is TGTGCCAGCAGCTTGTCAGGACATAGCCTCACGAATACGCAGTATTTT.

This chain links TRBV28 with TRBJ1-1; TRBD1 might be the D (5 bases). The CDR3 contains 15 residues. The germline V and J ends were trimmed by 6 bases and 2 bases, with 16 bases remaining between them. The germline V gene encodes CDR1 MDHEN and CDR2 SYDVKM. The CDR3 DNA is TGTGCCAGCAGCCCATCGACAGCAGAAAACACTGAAGCTTTCTTT. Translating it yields CASSPSTAENTEAFF.

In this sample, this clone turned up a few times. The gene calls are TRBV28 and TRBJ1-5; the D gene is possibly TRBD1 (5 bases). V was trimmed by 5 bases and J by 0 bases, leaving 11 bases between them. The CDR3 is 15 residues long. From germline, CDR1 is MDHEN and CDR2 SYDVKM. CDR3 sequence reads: CASSGDSNSNQPQHF. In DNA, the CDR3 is TGTGCCAGCAGTGGTGACAGTAATAGCAATCAGCCCCAGCATTTT.